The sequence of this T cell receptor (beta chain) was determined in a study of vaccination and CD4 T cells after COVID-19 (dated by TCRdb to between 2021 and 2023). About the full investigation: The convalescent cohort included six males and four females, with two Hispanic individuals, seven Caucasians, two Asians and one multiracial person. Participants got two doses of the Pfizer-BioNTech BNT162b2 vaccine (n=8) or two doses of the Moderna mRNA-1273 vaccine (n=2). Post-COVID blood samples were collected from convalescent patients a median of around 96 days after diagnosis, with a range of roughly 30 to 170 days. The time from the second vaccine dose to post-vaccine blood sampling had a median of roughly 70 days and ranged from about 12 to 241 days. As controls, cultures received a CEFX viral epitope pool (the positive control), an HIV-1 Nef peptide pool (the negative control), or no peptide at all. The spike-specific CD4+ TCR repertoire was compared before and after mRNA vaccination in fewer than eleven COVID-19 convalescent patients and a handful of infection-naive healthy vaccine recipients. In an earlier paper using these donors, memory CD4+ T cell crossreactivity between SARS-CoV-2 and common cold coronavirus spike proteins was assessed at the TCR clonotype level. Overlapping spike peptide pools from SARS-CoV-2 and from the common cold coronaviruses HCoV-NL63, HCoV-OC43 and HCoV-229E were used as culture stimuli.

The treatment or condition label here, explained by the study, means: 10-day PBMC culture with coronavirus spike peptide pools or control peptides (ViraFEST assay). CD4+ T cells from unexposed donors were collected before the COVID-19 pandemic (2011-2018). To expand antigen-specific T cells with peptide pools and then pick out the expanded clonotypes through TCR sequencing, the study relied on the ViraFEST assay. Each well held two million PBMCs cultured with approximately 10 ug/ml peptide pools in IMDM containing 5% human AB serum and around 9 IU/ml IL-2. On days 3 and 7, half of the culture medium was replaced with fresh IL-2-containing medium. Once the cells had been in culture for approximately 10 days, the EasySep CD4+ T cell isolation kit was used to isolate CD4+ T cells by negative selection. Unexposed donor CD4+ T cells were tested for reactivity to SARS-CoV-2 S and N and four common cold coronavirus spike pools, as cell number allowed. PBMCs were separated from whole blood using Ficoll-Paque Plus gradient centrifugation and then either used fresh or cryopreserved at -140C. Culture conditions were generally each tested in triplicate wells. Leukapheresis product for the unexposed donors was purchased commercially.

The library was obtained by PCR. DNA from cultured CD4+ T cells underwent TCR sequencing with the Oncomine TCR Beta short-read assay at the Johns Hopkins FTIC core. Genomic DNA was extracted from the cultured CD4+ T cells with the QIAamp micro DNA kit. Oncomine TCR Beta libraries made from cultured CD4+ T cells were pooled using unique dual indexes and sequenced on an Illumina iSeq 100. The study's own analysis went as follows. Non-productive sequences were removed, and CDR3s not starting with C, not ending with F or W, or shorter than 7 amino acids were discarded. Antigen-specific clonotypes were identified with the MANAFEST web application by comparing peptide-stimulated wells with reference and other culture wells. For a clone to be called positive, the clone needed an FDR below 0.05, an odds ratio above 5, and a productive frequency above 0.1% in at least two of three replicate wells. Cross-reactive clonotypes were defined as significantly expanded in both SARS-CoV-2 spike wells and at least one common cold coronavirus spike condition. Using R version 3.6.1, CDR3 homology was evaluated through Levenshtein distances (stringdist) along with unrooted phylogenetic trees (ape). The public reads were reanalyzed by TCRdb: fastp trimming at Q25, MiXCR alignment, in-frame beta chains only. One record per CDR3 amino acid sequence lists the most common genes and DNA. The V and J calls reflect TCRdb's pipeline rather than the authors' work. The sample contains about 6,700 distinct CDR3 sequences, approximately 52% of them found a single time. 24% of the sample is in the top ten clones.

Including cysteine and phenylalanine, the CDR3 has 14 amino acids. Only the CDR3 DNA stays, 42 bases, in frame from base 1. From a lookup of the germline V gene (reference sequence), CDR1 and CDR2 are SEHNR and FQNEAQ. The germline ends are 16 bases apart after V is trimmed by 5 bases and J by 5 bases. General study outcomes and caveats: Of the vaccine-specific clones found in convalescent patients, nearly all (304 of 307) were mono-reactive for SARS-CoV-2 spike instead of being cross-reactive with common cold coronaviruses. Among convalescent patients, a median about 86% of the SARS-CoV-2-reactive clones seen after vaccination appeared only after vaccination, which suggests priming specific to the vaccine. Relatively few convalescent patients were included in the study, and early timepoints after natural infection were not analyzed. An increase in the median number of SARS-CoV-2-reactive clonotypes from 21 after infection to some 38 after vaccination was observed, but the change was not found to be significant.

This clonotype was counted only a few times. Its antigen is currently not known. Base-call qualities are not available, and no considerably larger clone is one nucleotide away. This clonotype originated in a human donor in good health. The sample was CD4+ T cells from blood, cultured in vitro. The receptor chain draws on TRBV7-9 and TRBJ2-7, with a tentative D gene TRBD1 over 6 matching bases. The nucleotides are TGTGCCAGCAGCGCATGGGACATCCGGGACGAGCAGTACTTC. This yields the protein CASSAWDIRDEQYF.